This T cell receptor beta chain comes out of a study of blood T cell repertoires in COVID-19. Study details: Samples taken during acute and convalescent COVID-19 were collected in the United States, Italy and Spain.

In the source study's methods: It was from reference gene primer amplification that nucleated cell counts were estimated. Clones were sequenced by immunoSEQ multiplex PCR, and TCRdb holds only the in-frame ones, with some missing. V and J calls and clone size are copied from that table; D and trimming were computed from the DNA. The sample carries tens of thousands of clones, more than 70% recorded once. On this clone itself: One end of the junction is discordant with germline, which a read error may explain.

This CDR3 has 12 residues. Germline lookup yields CDR1 SSHAT and CDR2 FNYEAQ (reference sequence). The V call is TRBV7-7, the J call TRBJ2-5; the D is unclear. The sequence derives from a woman between 45 and 60 years old with active or convalescent COVID-19. Material: peripheral blood. The CDR3 region is CASSFDLETQYF. CDR3 sequence (DNA): TGTGCTAGCAGCTTTGACTTAGAGACCCAGTACTTC.